Below, one T cell receptor (beta chain) is given with its context. Its matching antigen is unknown. The data were taken from a study of blood T cells in healthy people across ages. Broader study findings: Lack of knowledge of donor CMV status possibly confounded expanded clonotype changes.

The J segment lost 0 bases and the V segment lost 6 bases, leaving 6 bases of the junction unmatched. The CDR3 length is 15 residues. Germline CDR1 reads SNHLY; CDR2 reads FYNNEI. The use of a sample-barcoded 5' primer and a J-beta primer mix characterized a second PCR of about 6 to 11 cycles. Every cDNA molecule carried a tag from a template-switch adaptor bearing 12 random nucleotides. One entry per CDR3 protein, called by TCRdb with MiXCR from the 5' RACE reads. Of hundreds of thousands of distinct CDR3 sequences listed, roughly three fifths are singletons. The chain is built from TRBV2 and TRBJ2-7, with 9 positions matching TRBD2. The clonotype was recovered from a man aged 60 to 69 in good health. The specimen sequenced was blood. CDR3 residues: CASRERGVFSYEQYF. For the CDR3, the DNA is TGTGCCAGCAGGGAGCGGGGGGTTTTCTCCTACGAGCAGTACTTC.